The clone carrying this TCR beta chain turned up a few times. RNA transcripts were the source from which TCR beta CDR3 regions were amplified. First-round RT-PCR relied on HTBI primers, and a second-round multiplex PCR came next. TCRdb independently ran MiXCR on the multiplex PCR reads; one entry per CDR3 protein. The repertoire holds 900,000 to 1,200,000 distinct CDR3 sequences, with less than 45% as singletons. The record originates from a study of Graves' ophthalmopathy and Graves' hyperthyroidism. Germline assignment: CDR1 SGHDT and CDR2 YYEEEE. CDR3 size: 16 residues. The V end was cut by 0 bases, the J end by 2 bases, with 15 bases between.

This clonotype was sampled from an adult man with Graves' hyperthyroidism. The gene calls are TRBV5-6 and TRBJ2-7; D not resolved. The sequencing sample was made of peripheral blood or thyroid tissue (not recorded which). Written as DNA, the CDR3 is TGTGCCAGCAGCTTGGGACGTGGCGATCTTGCCTACGAGCAGTACTTC. Its translation is CASSLGRGDLAYEQYF.